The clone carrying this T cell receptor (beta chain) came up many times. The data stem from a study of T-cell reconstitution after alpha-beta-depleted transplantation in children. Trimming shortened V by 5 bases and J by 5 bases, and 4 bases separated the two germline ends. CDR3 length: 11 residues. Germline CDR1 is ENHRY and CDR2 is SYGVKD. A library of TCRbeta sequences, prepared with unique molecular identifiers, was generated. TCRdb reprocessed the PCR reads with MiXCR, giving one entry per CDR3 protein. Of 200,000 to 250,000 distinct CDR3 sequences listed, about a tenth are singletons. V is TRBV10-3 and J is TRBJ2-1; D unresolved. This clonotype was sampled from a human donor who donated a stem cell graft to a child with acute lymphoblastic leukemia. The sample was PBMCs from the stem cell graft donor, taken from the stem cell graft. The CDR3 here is CAISRDNEQFF. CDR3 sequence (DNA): TGTGCCATCAGTAGGGACAATGAGCAGTTCTTC.